The 18 T cell receptor beta chains given below trace back to one sample, sequenced in a study of cytomegalovirus exposure and HLA in healthy donors. The PCR made use of 60 Vbeta and 13 Jbeta primers. TCRdb's table, derived via immunoSEQ multiplex PCR, lists solely in-frame clones and lacks some. The table records more than 65,000 clones, about 74% of them present only once. Sequencing used PBMCs. The receptors derive from a woman aged 60 to 75 in good health and CMV-seropositive.

In this sample, this clone turned up once. The chain combines TRBV18 with TRBJ1-5; D is ambiguous. Germline lookup yields CDR1 KGHSH and CDR2 LQKENI. The CDR3 loop spans 15 amino acids. With 3 bases removed from V and 0 bases from J, the gap between germline ends came to 9 bases. CDR3 nucleotide sequence: TGTGCCAGCTCACCGAGTCTTCTTAGCAATCAGCCCCAGCATTTT. Encoded protein: CASSPSLLSNQPQHF.

V is TRBV5-1 and J is TRBJ2-1, with TRBD2 identical over 8 bases. The germline V gene has CDR1 SGHRS and CDR2 YFSETQ. Trimming removed 4 bases from V and 8 bases from J; junction bases left unmatched: 11. This CDR3 is built from 15 residues. CDR3 sequence (DNA): TGCGCCAGCAGCCCGAGCAGCGGGAGTATGTATGAGCAGTTCTTC. This sequence encodes CASSPSSGSMYEQFF.

CDR3 protein: CASRRAGGNQPQHF. The CDR3 DNA reads as TGTGCCAGTAGGAGGGCAGGGGGCAATCAGCCCCAGCATTTT. This chain links TRBV19 with TRBJ1-5; weak D call: TRBD1 (6 bases). V was pared by 6 bases and J by 2 bases, with 11 bases between. Germline CDR1 reads LNHDA; CDR2 reads SQIVND (reference sequence). This CDR3 region has 14 residues.

CDR3 nucleotide sequence: TGTGCCAGCAGCCACGACAGGGTCCCTGAAGCTTTCTTT. Its translation is CASSHDRVPEAFF. This rearrangement joins TRBV13 to TRBJ1-1, with 7 bases identical to TRBD1. The length of the CDR3 is 13 residues. Trimming removed 5 bases from V and 6 bases from J; junction bases left unmatched: 6. The germline gives CDR1 PRHDT, CDR2 FYEKMQ (reference sequence).

This clone was observed a few times. The chain employs TRBV27 and TRBJ2-5; D may be TRBD1 (6 bases). Germline loops: CDR1 MNHEY, CDR2 SMNVEV (reference sequence). This CDR3 is 15 amino acids long. V was shortened by 0 bases and J by 2 bases, with 10 bases between the two germline ends. DNA of the CDR3: TGTGCCAGCAGTTTATCGACAGGAGTACAAGAGACCCAGTACTTC. Translation: CASSLSTGVQETQYF.

The chain is built from TRBV7-8 and TRBJ2-2; D gene ambiguous. CDR1 is SGHVS and CDR2 is FQNEAQ in the germline V gene. Trimming cost V 0 bases and J 6 bases, with 17 bases left between them. The CDR3 has 17 amino acids. CDR3 sequence: CASSLAENLRTPGELFF. The CDR3 DNA sequence: TGTGCCAGCAGCTTAGCGGAGAACTTGCGAACACCCGGGGAGCTGTTTTTT.

In regard to this clone: Mismatch with germline at one junction end may stem from a read error. V is TRBV7-9 and J is TRBJ1-2; D is possibly TRBD1 (6 bases). This CDR3 spans 12 amino acids. CDR1 SEHNR and CDR2 FQNEAQ come from the germline V gene (reference sequence). CDR3 protein: CSSSLAQGELTF. CDR3 bases: TGTTCCAGCAGCTTAGCACAGGGTGAGCTCACCTTC.

V usage is TRBV11-3 and J usage is TRBJ2-1; TRBD2 aligns across 8 bases. Germline V CDR1 and CDR2: SGHNT, YENEEA. V dropped 3 bases and J dropped 8; count of bases not matched to a gene: 12. The CDR3 is 16 amino acids. CDR3 DNA sequence: TGTGCCAGCAGCTTCTGGCGGGAGGCAGGGATCCATGAGCAGTTCTTC. Its translation: CASSFWREAGIHEQFF.

This clone occurred a few times. The chain uses TRBV7-3 and TRBJ2-3, with TRBD1 matching 7 bases. V shed 5 bases, J shed 1 base, and the junction held 3 bases outside the gene matches. There are 14 residues in the CDR3. Germline CDR1 SGHTA, CDR2 FQGTGA. The CDR3 DNA sequence: TGTGCCAGCAGCCTCACAGGGGGCACAGATACGCAGTATTTT. As protein: CASSLTGGTDTQYF.

The chain uses TRBV5-1 and TRBJ2-7, with D unclear. This CDR3 has 15 amino acids. Trimming removed 0 bases at V and 1 base at J, with 11 bases between. The germline V gene encodes CDR1 SGHRS and CDR2 YFSETQ. The CDR3 nucleotides read TGCGCCAGCAGCTTGGACTTCGGAGATTCCTACGAGCAGTACTTC. It specifies CASSLDFGDSYEQYF.

This chain links TRBV7-8 with TRBJ2-7, with unresolved D. Germline-derived CDR1 and CDR2 are SGHVS and FQNEAQ. The length of the CDR3 is 14 residues. The V end was cut by 1 base, the J end by 3 bases, with 10 bases between. CDR3: CASSLGLEIYEQYF. The CDR3, as DNA: TGTGCCAGCAGCTTAGGGCTAGAAATCTACGAGCAGTACTTC.

The chain employs TRBV30 and TRBJ1-5; maybe TRBD1 (5 bases). This CDR3 is 17 amino acids long. The V and J ends lost 0 bases and 3 bases respectively, with 18 bases between them. CDR1 is GTSNPN, CDR2 SVGIG, per germline (reference sequence). CDR3 protein: CAWSVRGRGPLNQPQHF. CDR3 nucleotide sequence: TGTGCCTGGAGTGTACGCGGGAGGGGCCCCCTCAATCAGCCCCAGCATTTT. Variable domain in full (rest from reference TRBV30 and TRBJ1-5): SQTIHQWPATLVQPVGSPLSLECTVEGTSNPNLYWYRQAAGRGLQLLFYSVGIGQISSEVPQNLSASRPQDRQFILSSKKLLLSDSGFYLCAWSVRGRGPLNQPQHFGDGTRLSIL.

There are a few counts of this clone. This chain links TRBV11-3 with TRBJ1-1; D is undetermined. V was trimmed by 6 bases and J by 4 bases, leaving 12 bases between them. Germline V gives CDR1 SGHNT, CDR2 YENEEA. The CDR3 loop spans 13 amino acids. The CDR3 DNA follows: TGTGCCAGCAGTATGGACTCCGGCACTGAAGCTTTCTTT. This translates into CASSMDSGTEAFF.

As regards this clone: Different DNA sequences within this sample yield the same CDR3. This chain connects TRBV5-1 to TRBJ1-3; 8 bases line up with TRBD1. The CDR3 loop spans 14 amino acids. Germline trimming cut 4 bases from V and 4 bases from J; bases unmatched to any gene: 4. Germline V gene sequence: CDR1 SGHRS, CDR2 YFSETQ. The CDR3 reads CASSVDRVGNTIYF. CDR3 nucleotide sequence: TGCGCCAGCAGCGTGGACAGGGTCGGAAACACCATATATTTT.

The chain has TRBV28 and TRBJ2-7, with a weak D call TRBD2 (5 bases). The CDR3 spans 15 residues. The V end was cut by 5 bases, the J end by 11 bases, with 25 bases between. Germline lookup yields CDR1 MDHEN and CDR2 SYDVKM. The CDR3 DNA is TGTGCCAGCAGTGCCCACTCGGACGCCTCCCAGAGGGAGTACTTC. This translates into CASSAHSDASQREYF.

In this sample, this clone turned up many times. This sample also contains other DNA sequences that code for the same CDR3. The chain has TRBV4-1 and TRBJ1-5; no firm D call. V was cut by 1 base and J by 8 bases, with 6 bases left in between. This CDR3 contains 12 residues. CDR1 MGHRA and CDR2 YSYEKL come from the germline V gene. For the CDR3, the DNA is TGCGCCAGCAGCCAAGGCGGGGAGCCCCAGCATTTT. It translates to CASSQGGEPQHF.

Notes on this clone: The CDR3 does not end in the conserved phenylalanine or tryptophan, so this is likely a read error. The rearrangement uses TRBV6-6 and TRBJ1-1; 7 nucleotides match TRBD1. The CDR3 covers 14 residues. Trimming at V came to 7 bases and at J to 3 bases, leaving 8 bases not matched to a gene. Germline V CDR1 and CDR2: MNHNY, SVGAGI (reference sequence). The CDR3 sequence is CASNPTGKDTEAFL. The DNA of the CDR3 is TGTGCCAGCAATCCGACAGGGAAGGACACTGAAGCTTTCCTT.

The rearrangement joins TRBV5-4 to TRBJ2-7; D may be TRBD2 (5 bases). The CDR3 length is 13 residues. Between the trimmed V and J ends, which lost 3 bases and 5 bases, there was a span of 12 bases. Germline CDR1 is SGHNT and CDR2 is YYREEE (reference sequence). The CDR3 DNA follows: TGTGCCAGCAGCTCTGCCCGGGATCACGAGCAGTACTTC. Translating gives CASSSARDHEQYF.